Sequencing of this T cell receptor (beta chain) was carried out in a study of cytomegalovirus exposure and HLA in healthy donors. Findings and limits, study-wide: A prior analysis recorded that most TCR beta V segments were productive about 90% or about 30% of the time. As was reported, the classifier diagnosed cytomegalovirus status with high specificity and sensitivity.

V lost 6 bases to trimming and J lost 8 bases; unmatched junction nucleotides: 8. The CDR3 extends over 13 amino acids. Germline V gene lookup returns CDR1 MNHEY and CDR2 SVGAGI. Points on this clone: Its antigen is undetermined.

The PCR employed 60 Vbeta primers together with 13 Jbeta primers. Method: immunoSEQ multiplex PCR; TCRdb's copy keeps in-frame clones and lacks some. Of around 170,000 clones listed, around four fifths are singletons. Sequencing input: PBMCs. This sequence originates from a woman in her fifties or sixties in good health and CMV-seropositive. This chain joins TRBV6-5 and TRBJ1-2; TRBD1 matches 8 bases. The CDR3 loop is CASSLTGVEGYTF. CDR3 nucleotide sequence: TGTGCCAGCAGCTTGACAGGGGTTGAGGGCTACACCTTC.